This entry describes one TCR beta chain. This clonotype was observed many times. Its antigen is not yet known. Qualities for individual bases were not recorded, and no much larger clone is one base off. For sequencing, an Illumina HiSeq 2500 was employed. Quantitative 5'-RACE with molecular barcodes was the method used to prepare the TCR beta libraries. On the study's bioinformatics: To identify disease-linked TCR variants, a new computational method was used, one built on a probabilistic model of VDJ rearrangement. Using fastp trimming at Q25 and MiXCR clonotype assembly, TCRdb reanalyzed the public sequencing data and kept in-frame beta chains. A single entry per CDR3 protein holds the most common genes and DNA from its merged rows. The V and J calls and clone size are TCRdb's, not the authors'. Across this sample there are approximately 90,000 distinct CDR3 sequences, with almost 8.5% seen only once. The ten largest make up about 9.6% of the sample.

The data stem from a study of CD8 T cells in ankylosing spondylitis (dated by TCRdb to 2017 to 2019). With respect to the entire study: The study profiled T cell receptor beta repertoires in healthy donors and ankylosing spondylitis patients to find disease-linked TCR variants. The whole study cohort included 90 to 120 healthy donors and some 27 ankylosing spondylitis patients. Peripheral blood was sampled, and synovial fluid was additionally collected from ankylosing spondylitis patients.

Sequences DFQATT (CDR1) and SNEGSKA (CDR2) are obtained from the germline V gene (reference sequence). V lost 3 bases and J lost 4 bases; the stretch between them is 10 bases long. Taken from cysteine to phenylalanine, the CDR3 has 13 residues. CDR3 DNA only is kept here, 39 bases in frame from base 1. Study-wide findings and limitations: A CD8+ phenotype was shown by the disease-linked clones, which were found at relatively low frequencies in peripheral blood. A TCR beta motif of 7 or 8 highly homologous amino acid variants appeared characteristic of blood from ankylosing spondylitis patients. Some of the motif variants had been reported before in the synovial fluid and blood of reactive arthritis patients, a finding that suggests common disease-initiation mechanisms. The disease-linked clones were reported as significantly enriched in matched synovial fluid samples from ankylosing spondylitis patients.

The receptor comes from a male donor with ankylosing spondylitis or in good health (not recorded which). The rearrangement combines TRBV20-1 with TRBJ2-1; a tentative D match to TRBD2 spans 5 bases. Sequencing was performed on blood, either unsorted or a sorted T cell fraction (not recorded which). The DNA reads as follows: TGCAGTGCTAGGACTACCGCTTACAATGAGCAGTTCTTC. Translated, this gives CSARTTAYNEQFF.